This TCR beta chain emerged from a study of CD8 T cells in ankylosing spondylitis. Study results and limitations: Earlier work had already found some motif variants in reactive arthritis synovial fluid and blood. It appeared that ankylosing spondylitis blood was characterized by a TCR beta motif of several highly homologous variants. A CD8+ phenotype characterized the disease-linked clones, which were relatively rare in peripheral blood. Reported data indicate significant enrichment of disease-linked clones within matched ankylosing spondylitis synovial fluid.

V lost 5 bases to trimming and J lost 8 bases, with 8 bases between them. There are 12 residues in the CDR3. Germline assignment: CDR1 SGHDT and CDR2 YYEEEE. This clonotype was counted at least ten times. The antigen is not known. Preparation of TCR beta libraries was done by quantitative 5'-RACE with molecular barcodes. One entry per CDR3 protein, called by TCRdb with MiXCR from the 5' RACE reads. The data hold fewer than 550,000 distinct CDR3 sequences, with about 5.2% observed a single time. The sample taken for sequencing was blood, either unsorted or a sorted T cell fraction (not recorded which). The TCR sequence derives from a male donor with ankylosing spondylitis. This chain links TRBV5-6 with TRBJ1-6, with D possibly matching TRBD1 (6 bases). The CDR3 region has the DNA TGTGCCAGCAGTCCAGGGGATTCACCCCTCCACTTT. Its protein is CASSPGDSPLHF.